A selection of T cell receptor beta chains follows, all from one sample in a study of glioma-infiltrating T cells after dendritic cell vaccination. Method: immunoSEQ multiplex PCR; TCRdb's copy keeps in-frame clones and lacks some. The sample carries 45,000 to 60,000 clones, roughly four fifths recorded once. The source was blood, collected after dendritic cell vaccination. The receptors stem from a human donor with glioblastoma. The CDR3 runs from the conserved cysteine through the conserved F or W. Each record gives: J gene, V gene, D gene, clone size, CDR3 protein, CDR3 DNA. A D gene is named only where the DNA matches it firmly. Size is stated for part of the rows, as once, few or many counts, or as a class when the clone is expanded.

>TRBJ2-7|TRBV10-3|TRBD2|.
CAIRNHSGGGSYEQYF
TGTGCCATCAGAAATCATAGCGGGGGGGGTTCCTACGAGCAGTACTTC
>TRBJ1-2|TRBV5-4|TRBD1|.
CASSYPGQGRYGYTF
TGTGCCAGCAGCTATCCCGGACAGGGGAGATATGGCTACACCTTC
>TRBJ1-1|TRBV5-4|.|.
CASSLGQSTEAFF
TGTGCCAGCTCCCTGGGCCAGAGCACTGAAGCTTTCTTT
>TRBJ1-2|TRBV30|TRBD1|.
CAWDQGAAGYTF
TGTGCCTGGGACCAGGGGGCGGCTGGCTACACCTTC
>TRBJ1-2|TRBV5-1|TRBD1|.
CASSRDSGYTF
TGCGCCAGCAGTCGGGACAGTGGCTACACCTTC
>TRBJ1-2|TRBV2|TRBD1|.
CASLDRNYGYTF
TGTGCCAGTCTGGACAGGAACTATGGCTACACCTTC
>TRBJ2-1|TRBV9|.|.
CASSVFDRDNEQFF
TGTGCCAGCAGCGTTTTTGATCGGGACAATGAGCAGTTCTTC
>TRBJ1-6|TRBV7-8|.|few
CASSLLENSPLHF
TGTGCCAGCAGCTTACTAGAGAATTCACCCCTCCACTTT
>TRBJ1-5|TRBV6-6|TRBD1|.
CASRNVRDGRDSQHF
TGTGCCAGCAGAAACGTCCGGGACGGCAGGGACAGCCAGCATTTT
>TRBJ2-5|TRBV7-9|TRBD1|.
CASSLSGGQETQYF
TGTGCCAGCAGCTTATCAGGGGGCCAAGAGACCCAGTACTTC
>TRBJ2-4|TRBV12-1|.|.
CASSFEGRGQGKNIQYF
TGTGCCAGCAGCTTTGAGGGTCGCGGACAGGGAAAAAACATTCAGTACTTC
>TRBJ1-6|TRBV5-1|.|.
CATGDGYNSPLHF
TGCGCCACAGGGGACGGTTATAATTCACCCCTCCACTTT
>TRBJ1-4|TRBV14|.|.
CASSQVGGRADKKLFF
TGTGCCAGCAGCCAAGTTGGTGGCAGGGCGGACAAAAAACTGTTTTTT
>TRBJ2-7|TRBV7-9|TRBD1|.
CASSRDRGSEQYF
TGTGCCAGCAGCCGGGACAGGGGTTCCGAGCAGTACTTC
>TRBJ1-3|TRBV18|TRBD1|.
CASSSTGGDGNTIYF
TGTGCCAGCTCATCGACAGGGGGCGATGGAAACACCATATATTTT
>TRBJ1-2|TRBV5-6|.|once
CASSPGRVNYGYTF
TGTGCCAGCAGCCCCGGCAGGGTGAACTATGGCTACACCTTC
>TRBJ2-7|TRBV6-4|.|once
CASSAPRTVAEQYF
TGTGCCAGCAGTGCCCCCCGGACAGTAGCCGAGCAGTACTTC
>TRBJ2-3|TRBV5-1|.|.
CASSLEKGWADTQYF
TGCGCCAGCAGCTTGGAGAAGGGGTGGGCAGATACGCAGTATTTT
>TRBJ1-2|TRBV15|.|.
CATSRKTGSNYGYTF
TGTGCCACCAGCAGAAAGACAGGTTCTAACTATGGCTACACCTTC
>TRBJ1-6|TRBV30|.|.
CAWRVASPLHF
TGTGCCTGGAGGGTGGCCTCCCCCCTCCACTTT
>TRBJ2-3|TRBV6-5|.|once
CASSPIGGGTDTQYF
TGTGCCAGCAGTCCAATCGGCGGGGGCACAGATACGCAGTATTTT
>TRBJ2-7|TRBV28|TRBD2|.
CASSLGRGPYEQYF
TGTGCCAGCAGTTTAGGGAGGGGTCCCTACGAGCAGTACTTC
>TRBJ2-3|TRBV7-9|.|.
CASRLASDTQYF
TGTGCCAGCAGGCTAGCGTCAGATACGCAGTATTTT
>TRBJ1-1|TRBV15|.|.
CATSTILSTEAFF
TGTGCCACCAGCACCATACTAAGCACTGAAGCTTTCTTT
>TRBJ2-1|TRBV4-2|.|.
CASSQDPGDNEQFF
TGTGCCAGCAGCCAAGACCCGGGGGACAATGAGCAGTTCTTC
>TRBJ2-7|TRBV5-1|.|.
CASRLQGEQYF
TGCGCCAGCCGCCTGCAGGGCGAGCAGTACTTC
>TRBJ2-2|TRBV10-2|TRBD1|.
CASNTGAGELFF
TGCGCCAGCAATACAGGGGCCGGGGAGCTGTTTTTT
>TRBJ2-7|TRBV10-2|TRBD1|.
CASRRGEQGVYEQYF
TGCGCCAGCAGGAGGGGGGAACAGGGGGTCTACGAGCAGTACTTC
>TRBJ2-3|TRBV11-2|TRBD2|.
CASSLRISGGSTDTQYF
TGTGCCAGCAGCTTACGCATTAGCGGGGGGAGCACAGATACGCAGTATTTT
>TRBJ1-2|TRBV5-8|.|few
CASSFFRGQTIYYGYTF
TGTGCCAGCAGCTTTTTCAGGGGCCAAACTATTTACTATGGCTACACCTTC
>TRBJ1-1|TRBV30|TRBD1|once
CAWSGTGLAGAFF
TGTGCCTGGAGTGGGACAGGCTTGGCTGGAGCTTTCTTT
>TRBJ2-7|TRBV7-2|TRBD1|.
CASSLNRGIHEQYF
TGTGCCAGCAGCTTAAACAGGGGGATCCACGAGCAGTACTTC
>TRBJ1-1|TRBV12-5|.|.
CASGFWSNTEAFF
TGTGCTAGTGGTTTCTGGAGTAACACTGAAGCTTTCTTT
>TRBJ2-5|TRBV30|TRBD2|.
CAWARRGGRETQYF
TGTGCCTGGGCGAGGCGGGGGGGAAGAGAGACCCAGTACTTC
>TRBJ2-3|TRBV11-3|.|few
CASSLRDTQYF
TGTGCCAGCAGCCTGAGGGATACGCAGTATTTT
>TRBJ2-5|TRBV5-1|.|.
CASSLRGGQETQYF
TGCGCCAGCAGCTTGAGGGGGGGGCAAGAGACCCAGTACTTC
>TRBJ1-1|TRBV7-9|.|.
CASSLAGGPEAFF
TGTGCCAGCAGCTTAGCGGGGGGACCCGAAGCTTTCTTT